This T cell receptor beta chain was documented in a study of early T cells in non-severe SARS-CoV-2 infection. Across the study: The chains were unpaired, and the sequenced material was bulk RNA from unsorted whole blood.

After removal of 4 bases from V and 3 bases from J, the junction contained 10 bases not matched to a gene. Germline assignment: CDR1 MGHRA and CDR2 YSYEKL. The CDR3 runs to 16 residues. On this clonotype itself: Its antigen remains unidentified.

Each cDNA molecule carried a unique molecular identifier. MiXCR was run by TCRdb on the 5' RACE reads, yielding one entry per CDR3 protein. The sample shows around 64,000 distinct CDR3 sequences, around 11% of them seen only once. General study points: VDJdb matching, biased toward anti-spike CD8 responses, missed private and CD4 specificities.

This chain connects TRBV4-1 to TRBJ2-3; 7 bases align to TRBD2. The sequenced sample consisted of whole blood. The sequence came from an adult who was a healthcare worker with PCR-confirmed SARS-CoV-2 infection or an uninfected control (not recorded which). CDR3 bases: TGCGCCAGCAGCCCCCAGGGTGCGGGAGTTACAGATACGCAGTATTTT. Amino acid sequence: CASSPQGAGVTDTQYF.